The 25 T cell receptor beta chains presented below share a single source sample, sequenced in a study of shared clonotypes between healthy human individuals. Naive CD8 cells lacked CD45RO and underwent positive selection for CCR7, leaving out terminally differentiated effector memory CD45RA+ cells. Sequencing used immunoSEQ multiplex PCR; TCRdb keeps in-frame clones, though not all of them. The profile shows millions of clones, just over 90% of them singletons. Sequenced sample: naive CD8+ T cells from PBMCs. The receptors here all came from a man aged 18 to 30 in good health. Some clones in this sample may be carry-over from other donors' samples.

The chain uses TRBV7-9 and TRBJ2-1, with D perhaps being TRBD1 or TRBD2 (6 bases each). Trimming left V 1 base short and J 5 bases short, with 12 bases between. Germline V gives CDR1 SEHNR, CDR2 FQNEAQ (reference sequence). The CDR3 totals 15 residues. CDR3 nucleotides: TGTGCCAGCAGCTTAGAGGGGGGCCTGGACAATGAGCAGTTCTTC. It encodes CASSLEGGLDNEQFF.

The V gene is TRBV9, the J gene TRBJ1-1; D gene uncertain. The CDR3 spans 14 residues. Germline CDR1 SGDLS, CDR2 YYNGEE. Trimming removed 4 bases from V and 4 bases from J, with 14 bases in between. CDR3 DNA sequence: TGTGCCAGCAGCTCTGACACTCAAGGCACTGAAGCTTTCTTT. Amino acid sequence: CASSSDTQGTEAFF. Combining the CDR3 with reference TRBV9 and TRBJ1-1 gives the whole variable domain DSGVTQTPKHLITATGQRVTLRCSPRSGDLSVYWYQQSLDQGLQFLIQYYNGEERAKGNILERFSAQQFPDLHSELNLSSLELGDSALYFCASSSDTQGTEAFFGQGTRLTVV.

DNA for the CDR3: TGTGCCAGTAGTCCCTCCCGGTTGTTTAGAACTGAAGCTTTCTTT. Translation gives CASSPSRLFRTEAFF. The chain joins TRBV19 to TRBJ1-1; D not certain. The V gene's germline CDR1 is LNHDA and CDR2 SQIVND (reference sequence). CDR3 length: 15 residues. Trimming pared 5 bases from V and 5 bases from J, leaving 18 bases between. Using reference TRBV19 and TRBJ1-1 for the parts outside the CDR3, the full variable domain is DGGITQSPKYLFRKEGQNVTLSCEQNLNHDAMYWYRQDPGQGLRLIYYSQIVNDFQKGDIAEGYSVSREKKESFPLTVTSAQKNPTAFYLCASSPSRLFRTEAFFGQGTRLTVV.

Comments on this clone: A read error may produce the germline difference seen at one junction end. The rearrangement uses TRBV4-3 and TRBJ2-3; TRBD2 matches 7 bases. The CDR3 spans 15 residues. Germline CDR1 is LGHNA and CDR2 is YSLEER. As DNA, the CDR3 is TGCGCCAGCAGCCAAATCTCGACTAGCAGAGATACGCAGTATTTT. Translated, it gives CASSQISTSRDTQYF.

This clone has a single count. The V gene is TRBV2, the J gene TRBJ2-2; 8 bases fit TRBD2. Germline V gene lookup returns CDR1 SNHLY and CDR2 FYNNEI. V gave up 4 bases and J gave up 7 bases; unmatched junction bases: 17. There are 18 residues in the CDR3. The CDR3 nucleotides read TGTGCCAGCAGTGCAGTCCTAGCGGGTGGGGCTAGTGGCGGGGAGCTGTTTTTT. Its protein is CASSAVLAGGASGGELFF.

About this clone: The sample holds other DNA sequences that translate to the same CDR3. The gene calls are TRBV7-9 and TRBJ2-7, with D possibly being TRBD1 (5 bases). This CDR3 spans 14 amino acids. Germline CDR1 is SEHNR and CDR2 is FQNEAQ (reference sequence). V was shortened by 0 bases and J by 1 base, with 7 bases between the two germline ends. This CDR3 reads CASSLAGPSYEQYF. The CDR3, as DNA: TGTGCCAGCAGCTTAGCGGGGCCATCCTACGAGCAGTACTTC.

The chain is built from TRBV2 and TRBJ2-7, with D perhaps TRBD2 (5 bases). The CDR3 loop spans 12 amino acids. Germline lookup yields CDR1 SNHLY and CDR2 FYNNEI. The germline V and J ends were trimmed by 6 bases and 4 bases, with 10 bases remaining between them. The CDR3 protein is CASSNSGYEQYF. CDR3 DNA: TGTGCCAGCAGCAACTCGGGGTACGAGCAGTACTTC.

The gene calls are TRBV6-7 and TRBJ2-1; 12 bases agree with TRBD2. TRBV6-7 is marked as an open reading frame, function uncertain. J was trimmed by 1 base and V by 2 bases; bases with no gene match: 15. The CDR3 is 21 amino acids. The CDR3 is CASSYPTDRVTSGGSYNEQFF. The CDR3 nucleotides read TGTGCCAGCAGTTACCCGACGGACAGGGTTACTAGCGGGGGGTCCTACAATGAGCAGTTCTTC.

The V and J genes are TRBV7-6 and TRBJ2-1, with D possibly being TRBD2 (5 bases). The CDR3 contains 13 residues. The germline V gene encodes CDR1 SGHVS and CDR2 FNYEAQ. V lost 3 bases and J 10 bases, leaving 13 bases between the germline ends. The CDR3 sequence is CASSLAGRGEQFF. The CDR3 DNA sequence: TGTGCCAGCAGCTTGGCGGGCCGGGGAGAGCAGTTCTTC.

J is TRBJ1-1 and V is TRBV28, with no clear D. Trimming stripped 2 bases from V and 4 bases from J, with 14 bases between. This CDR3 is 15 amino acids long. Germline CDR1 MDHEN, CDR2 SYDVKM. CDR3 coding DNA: TGTGCCAGCAGTTTACAGGCCTCTCGGGGCACTGAAGCTTTCTTT. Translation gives CASSLQASRGTEAFF.

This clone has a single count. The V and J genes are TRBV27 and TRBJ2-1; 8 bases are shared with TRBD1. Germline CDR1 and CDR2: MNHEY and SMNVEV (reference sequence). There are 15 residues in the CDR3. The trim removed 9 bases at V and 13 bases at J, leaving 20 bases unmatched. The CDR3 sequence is CASAPGQGYPISQFF. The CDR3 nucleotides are TGTGCCAGTGCCCCCGGACAGGGATATCCAATTAGTCAGTTCTTC.

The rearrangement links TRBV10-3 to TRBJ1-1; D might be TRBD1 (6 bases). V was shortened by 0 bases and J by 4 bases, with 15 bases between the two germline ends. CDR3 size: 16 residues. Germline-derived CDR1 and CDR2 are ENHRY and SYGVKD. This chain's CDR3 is CAISESPGVRGTEAFF. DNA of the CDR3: TGTGCCATCAGTGAGTCCCCAGGGGTCCGAGGCACTGAAGCTTTCTTT.

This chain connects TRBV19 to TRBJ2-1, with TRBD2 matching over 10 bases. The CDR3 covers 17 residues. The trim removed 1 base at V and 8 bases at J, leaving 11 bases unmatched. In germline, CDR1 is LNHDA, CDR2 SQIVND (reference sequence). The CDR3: CASSIGTAGGPFDEQFF. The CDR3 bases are TGTGCCAGTAGTATAGGCACAGCGGGAGGGCCATTTGATGAGCAGTTCTTC.

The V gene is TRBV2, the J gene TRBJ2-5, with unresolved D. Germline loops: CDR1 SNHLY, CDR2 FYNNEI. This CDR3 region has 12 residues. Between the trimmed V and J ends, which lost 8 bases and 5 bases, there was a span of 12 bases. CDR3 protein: CASGRYGETQYF. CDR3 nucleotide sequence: TGTGCCAGCGGCAGATACGGGGAGACCCAGTACTTC.

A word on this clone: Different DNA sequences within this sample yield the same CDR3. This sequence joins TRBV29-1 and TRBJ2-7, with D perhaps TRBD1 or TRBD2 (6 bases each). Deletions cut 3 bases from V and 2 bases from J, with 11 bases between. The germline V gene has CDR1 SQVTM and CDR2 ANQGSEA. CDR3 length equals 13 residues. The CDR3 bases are TGCAGCGTTGAGGGGGGCTCCCCCTACGAGCAGTACTTC. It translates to CSVEGGSPYEQYF.

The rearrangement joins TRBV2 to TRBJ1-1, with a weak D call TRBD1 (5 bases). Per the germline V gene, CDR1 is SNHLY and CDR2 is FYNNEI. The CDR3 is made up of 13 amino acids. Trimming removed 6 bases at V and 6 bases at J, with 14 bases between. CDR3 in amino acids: CASSSLGGSEAFF. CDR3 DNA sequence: TGTGCCAGCAGCTCACTGGGGGGGTCTGAAGCTTTCTTT.

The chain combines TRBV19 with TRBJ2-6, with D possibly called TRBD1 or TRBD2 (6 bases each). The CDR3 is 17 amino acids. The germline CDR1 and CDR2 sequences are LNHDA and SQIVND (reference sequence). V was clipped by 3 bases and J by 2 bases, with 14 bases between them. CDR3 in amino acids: CASSILGGSAGANVLTF. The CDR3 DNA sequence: TGTGCCAGTAGTATTTTAGGGGGGAGCGCTGGGGCCAACGTCCTGACTTTC.

The CDR3 region has the DNA TGTGCCAGCAGCCCCGTGACCTCATCCTACGAGCAGTACTTC. Translating it yields CASSPVTSSYEQYF. The rearrangement links TRBV7-2 to TRBJ2-7; D uncertain. CDR3 size: 14 residues. Germline CDR1 and CDR2: SGHTA and FQGNSA. Trimming stripped 5 bases from V and 1 base from J, with 12 bases between.

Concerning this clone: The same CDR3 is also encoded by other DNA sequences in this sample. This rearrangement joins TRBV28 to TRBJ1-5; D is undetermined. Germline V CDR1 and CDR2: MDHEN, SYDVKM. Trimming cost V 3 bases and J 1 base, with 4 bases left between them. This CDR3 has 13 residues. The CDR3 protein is CASSLGSNQPQHF. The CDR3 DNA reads TGTGCCAGCAGTTTGGGGAGCAATCAGCCCCAGCATTTT.

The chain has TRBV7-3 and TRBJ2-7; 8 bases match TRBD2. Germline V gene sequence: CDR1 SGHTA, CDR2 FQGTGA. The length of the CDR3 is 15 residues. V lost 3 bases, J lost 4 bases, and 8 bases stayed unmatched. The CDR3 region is CASSLGAGGVYEQYF. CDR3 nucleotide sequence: TGTGCCAGCAGCTTGGGGGCGGGAGGAGTTTACGAGCAGTACTTC.

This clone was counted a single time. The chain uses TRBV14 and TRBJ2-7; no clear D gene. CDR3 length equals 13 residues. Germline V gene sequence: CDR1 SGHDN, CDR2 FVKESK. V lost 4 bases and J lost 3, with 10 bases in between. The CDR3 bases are TGTGCCAGCAGCCCCCTCAAGGGCTACGAGCAGTACTTC. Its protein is CASSPLKGYEQYF. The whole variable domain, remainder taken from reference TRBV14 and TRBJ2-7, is EAGVTQFPSHSVIEKGQTVTLRCDPISGHDNLYWYRRVMGKEIKFLLHFVKESKQDESGMPNNRFLAERTGGTYSTLKVQPAELEDSGVYFCASSPLKGYEQYFGPGTRLTVT.

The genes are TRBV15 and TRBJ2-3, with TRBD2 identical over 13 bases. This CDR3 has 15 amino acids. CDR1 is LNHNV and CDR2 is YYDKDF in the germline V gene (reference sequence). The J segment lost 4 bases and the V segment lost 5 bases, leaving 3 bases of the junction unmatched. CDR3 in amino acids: CATSETSGRADTQYF. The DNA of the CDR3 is TGTGCCACCAGCGAAACTAGCGGGAGGGCAGATACGCAGTATTTT. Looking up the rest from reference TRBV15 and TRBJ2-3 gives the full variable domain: DAMVIQNPRYQVTQFGKPVTLSCSQTLNHNVMYWYQQKSSQAPKLLFHYYDKDFNNEADTPDNFQSRRPNTSFCFLDIRSPGLGDTAMYLCATSETSGRADTQYFGPGTRLTVL.

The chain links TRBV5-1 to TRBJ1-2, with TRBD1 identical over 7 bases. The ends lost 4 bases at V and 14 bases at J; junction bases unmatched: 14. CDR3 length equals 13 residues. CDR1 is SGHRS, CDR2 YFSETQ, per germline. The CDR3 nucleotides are TGCGCCAGCAGCAGCACAGGGGCCTCCCAGGAAACCTTC. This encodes CASSSTGASQETF.

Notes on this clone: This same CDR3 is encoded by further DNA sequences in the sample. The CDR3 bases are TGTGCCAGCAGCTTCGGCAGGGTGAGCAATCAGCCCCAGCATTTT. Protein: CASSFGRVSNQPQHF. J is TRBJ1-5 and V is TRBV7-2; possible D gene TRBD1, 5 bases. V lost 3 bases to trimming and J lost 1 base, with 10 bases between them. This CDR3 has 15 amino acids. Germline loops: CDR1 SGHTA, CDR2 FQGNSA.

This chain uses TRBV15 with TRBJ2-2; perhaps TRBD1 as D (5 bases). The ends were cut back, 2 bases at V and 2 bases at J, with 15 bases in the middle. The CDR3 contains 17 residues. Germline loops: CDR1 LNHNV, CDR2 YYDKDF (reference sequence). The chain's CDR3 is CATSRTQGGFNTGELFF. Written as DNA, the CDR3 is TGTGCCACCAGCAGAACCCAGGGTGGTTTTAACACCGGGGAGCTGTTTTTT.